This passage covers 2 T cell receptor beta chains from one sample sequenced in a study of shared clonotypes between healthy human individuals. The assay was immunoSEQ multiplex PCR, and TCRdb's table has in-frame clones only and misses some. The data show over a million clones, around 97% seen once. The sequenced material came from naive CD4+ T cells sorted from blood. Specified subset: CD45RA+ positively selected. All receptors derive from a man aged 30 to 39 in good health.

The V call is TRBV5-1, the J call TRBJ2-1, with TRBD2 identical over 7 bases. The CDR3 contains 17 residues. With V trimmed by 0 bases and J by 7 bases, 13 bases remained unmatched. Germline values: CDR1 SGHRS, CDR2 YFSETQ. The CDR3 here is CASSLDPAGLAPNEQFF. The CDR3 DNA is TGCGCCAGCAGCTTGGACCCAGCGGGACTTGCTCCAAATGAGCAGTTCTTC.

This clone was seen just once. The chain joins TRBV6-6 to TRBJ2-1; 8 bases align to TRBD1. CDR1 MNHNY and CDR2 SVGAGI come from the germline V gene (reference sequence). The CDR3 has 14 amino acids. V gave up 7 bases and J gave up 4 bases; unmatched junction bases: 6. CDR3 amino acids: CASTPGQEYNEQFF. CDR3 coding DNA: TGTGCCAGCACACCGGGACAGGAGTACAATGAGCAGTTCTTC.